Below are 15 T cell receptor beta chains sequenced from a single sample in a study of cytomegalovirus exposure and HLA in healthy donors. PCR was performed using 60 Vbeta and 13 Jbeta primers. Sequencing was performed with immunoSEQ multiplex PCR; in TCRdb, only in-frame clones are kept and a portion is missing. The table lists over 150,000 clones, 81% of them singletons. Material: PBMCs. The receptor source for this set is a woman in her fifties or sixties in good health and CMV-seronegative.

The chain has TRBV7-2 and TRBJ2-7, with TRBD1 matching over 8 bases. CDR1 and CDR2 from the germline V gene are SGHTA and FQGNSA. CDR3 length: 15 amino acids. V lost 4 bases and J lost 1; bases outside the gene matches: 6. CDR3 loop: CASSSYRGSSYEQYF. The CDR3 nucleotides read TGTGCCAGCAGCTCTTACAGGGGGAGTTCCTACGAGCAGTACTTC.

The rearrangement links TRBV25-1 to TRBJ1-1, with 7 nucleotides matching TRBD1. The length of the CDR3 is 15 residues. Germline CDR1 and CDR2: MGHDK and SYGVNS. V shed 2 bases, J shed 2 bases, and the junction held 5 bases outside the gene matches. The CDR3 bases are TGTGCCAGCAGTGAACGGGACAGACATAACACTGAAGCTTTCTTT. It yields the protein CASSERDRHNTEAFF.

The chain recombines TRBV27 with TRBJ2-7, with D maybe TRBD1 (6 bases). This CDR3 has 11 residues. CDR1 is MNHEY, CDR2 SMNVEV, per germline (reference sequence). The V and J ends lost 5 bases and 6 bases respectively, with 8 bases between them. CDR3 sequence: CASSPGVEQYF. CDR3 coding DNA: TGTGCCAGCAGTCCAGGGGTCGAGCAGTACTTC.

The chain uses TRBV5-4 and TRBJ2-5, with 11 bases matching TRBD2. The V and J ends lost 4 bases and 5 bases, in that order; junction bases with no gene match: 4. From germline, CDR1 is SGHNT and CDR2 YYREEE (reference sequence). CDR3 length: 14 residues. The CDR3 nucleotides are TGTGCCAGCAGCCCTGGGACTAGCGGTGAGACCCAGTACTTC. Its translation: CASSPGTSGETQYF.

The chain carries TRBV5-6 and TRBJ2-7; 9 nucleotides agree with TRBD1. The CDR3 runs to 13 residues. Unmatched junction bases numbered 3, after V lost 4 bases and J lost 4 bases. Germline loops: CDR1 SGHDT, CDR2 YYEEEE. The CDR3 sequence: CASSSGTGYEQYF. CDR3 in DNA: TGTGCCAGCAGCAGCGGGACAGGGTACGAGCAGTACTTC.

J is TRBJ2-2 and V is TRBV2; possibly TRBD1 for D (5 bases). CDR3 length: 15 residues. Germline CDR1 and CDR2: SNHLY and FYNNEI. Trimming cost V 8 bases and J 1 base, with 14 bases left between them. The CDR3 DNA reads TGTGCCAGCGTAAAACAGACAGTGAACACCGGGGAGCTGTTTTTT. Translation: CASVKQTVNTGELFF. Full variable domain (missing parts from reference TRBV2 and TRBJ2-2): EPEVTQTPSHQVTQMGQEVILRCVPISNHLYFYWYRQILGQKVEFLVSFYNNEISEKSEIFDDQFSVERPDGSNFTLKIRSTKLEDSAMYFCASVKQTVNTGELFFGEGSRLTVL.

The rearrangement links TRBV27 to TRBJ2-3, with 12 nucleotides matching TRBD2. Germline assignment: CDR1 MNHEY and CDR2 SMNVEV (reference sequence). The V and J ends lost 0 bases and 3 bases, in that order; junction bases with no gene match: 7. CDR3 length equals 18 residues. The CDR3 nucleotides are TGTGCCAGCAGTTTATCCTTCGGACTAGCGGGAAGTACAGATACGCAGTATTTT. It translates to CASSLSFGLAGSTDTQYF.

J is TRBJ2-6 and V is TRBV7-6; D call uncertain. V lost 3 bases and J lost 0, with 15 bases in between. In germline, CDR1 is SGHVS, CDR2 FNYEAQ. The CDR3 consists of 18 residues. CDR3 sequence: CASSFAPPQNSGANVLTF. The CDR3 bases are TGTGCCAGCAGCTTTGCCCCCCCCCAGAACTCTGGGGCCAACGTCCTGACTTTC.

The V gene is TRBV19, the J gene TRBJ2-1; 8 positions agree with TRBD1. This CDR3 has 13 amino acids. Germline lookup yields CDR1 LNHDA and CDR2 SQIVND (reference sequence). V was clipped by 9 bases and J by 4 bases; unmatched bases: 5. In DNA form, the CDR3 reads TGTGCCAGCCGGGACAGGCTATACAATGAGCAGTTCTTC. It encodes CASRDRLYNEQFF.

The gene calls are TRBV19 and TRBJ2-7; 9 bases fit TRBD2. V dropped 9 bases and J dropped 2; count of bases not matched to a gene: 14. The CDR3 length is 16 residues. The germline gives CDR1 LNHDA, CDR2 SQIVND (reference sequence). CDR3 in amino acids: CARPGALTSGPYEQYF. CDR3 coding DNA: TGTGCCAGGCCTGGGGCCCTTACTAGCGGGCCCTACGAGCAGTACTTC.

V is TRBV11-2 and J is TRBJ2-5, with TRBD2 identical over 12 bases. This CDR3 spans 17 amino acids. V shed 2 bases and J 4 bases; nucleotides not matched to a gene: 8. Looked up from germline, CDR1 is SGHAT and CDR2 is FQNNGV. CDR3 amino acids: CASSLSRASGGGETQYF. The CDR3 region has the DNA TGTGCCAGCAGCTTAAGTAGGGCTAGCGGGGGGGGAGAGACCCAGTACTTC.

This clone was detected a few times. V gene TRBV7-2 combines with J gene TRBJ2-5; possibly TRBD2 for D (5 bases). CDR1 and CDR2 from the germline V gene are SGHTA and FQGNSA. The CDR3 has 14 residues. The ends were cut back, 1 base at V and 5 bases at J, with 11 bases in the middle. The CDR3 DNA is TGTGCCAGCAGCTTAGGGAGAGGGCCGGAGACCCAGTACTTC. Translated, it gives CASSLGRGPETQYF. Full variable domain (missing parts from reference TRBV7-2 and TRBJ2-5): GAGVSQSPSNKVTEKGKDVELRCDPISGHTALYWYRQSLGQGLEFLIYFQGNSAPDKSGLPSDRFSAERTGGSVSTLTIQRTQQEDSAVYLCASSLGRGPETQYFGPGTRLLVL.

The chain links TRBV12-5 to TRBJ2-3; 7 positions agree with TRBD1. The CDR3 covers 16 residues. The V and J ends lost 4 bases and 2 bases, in that order; junction bases with no gene match: 9. Looked up from germline, CDR1 is LGHNT and CDR2 is FRNRAP. Written as DNA, the CDR3 is TGTGCTAGTGGTTCGAAAACAGGGGCCGACACAGATACGCAGTATTTT. Encoded protein: CASGSKTGADTDTQYF.

The chain has TRBV7-3 and TRBJ2-1; TRBD1 matches at 8 bases. Germline loops: CDR1 SGHTA, CDR2 FQGTGA. The CDR3 runs 15 residues. V shed 2 bases, J shed 8 bases, and the junction held 8 bases outside the gene matches. CDR3 protein: CASSLGLTGADEQFF. DNA of the CDR3: TGTGCCAGCAGCTTAGGGTTGACAGGGGCCGATGAGCAGTTCTTC.

V is TRBV6-5 and J is TRBJ1-1; no clear D gene. The CDR3 covers 11 residues. V dropped 6 bases and J dropped 2 bases, with 4 bases sitting between them. In germline, CDR1 is MNHEY, CDR2 SVGAGI. CDR3: CASSSNTEAFF. In DNA, the CDR3 is TGTGCCAGCAGCAGTAACACTGAAGCTTTCTTT.